These 4 T cell receptor beta chains were all obtained from the same sample, sequenced in a study of PD-1 blockade in mismatch repair-deficient tumors. Libraries were prepared by immunoSEQ multiplex PCR; TCRdb keeps only in-frame clonotypes and omits some of them. The sample lists 20,000 to 25,000 clones, 84% occurring once. The sequencing here drew on peripheral blood, taken 2 weeks after starting pembrolizumab. These receptors came from an adult with mismatch repair-deficient cancer.

The chain carries TRBV7-9 and TRBJ2-2; TRBD1 matches at 7 bases. Germline assignment: CDR1 SEHNR and CDR2 FQNEAQ (reference sequence). The CDR3 length is 15 residues. Unmatched junction bases numbered 9, after V lost 6 bases and J lost 5 bases. CDR3 DNA sequence: TGTGCCAGCAGTCTAGGGACAGTGTTAACCGGGGAGCTGTTTTTT. Its protein product is CASSLGTVLTGELFF.

This chain links TRBV28 with TRBJ2-7; D possibly uses TRBD1 or TRBD2 (5 bases each). This CDR3 is built from 13 residues. In germline, CDR1 is MDHEN, CDR2 SYDVKM. Deletions cut 3 bases from V and 6 bases from J, with 12 bases between. CDR3 sequence: CASSLGVVGEQYF. The CDR3 DNA is TGTGCCAGCAGTTTGGGGGTAGTTGGCGAGCAGTACTTC.

The chain joins TRBV5-1 to TRBJ1-3; D is undetermined. The CDR3 contains 14 residues. The germline V and J ends were trimmed by 0 bases and 3 bases, with 7 bases remaining between them. Germline lookup yields CDR1 SGHRS and CDR2 YFSETQ. The CDR3 DNA follows: TGCGCCAGCAGCTTGGACAGATTTGGAAACACCATATATTTT. This gives the protein CASSLDRFGNTIYF.

This clone was picked up one time. The gene calls are TRBV19 and TRBJ1-5; D not resolved. Per the germline V gene, CDR1 is LNHDA and CDR2 is SQIVND (reference sequence). The CDR3 runs to 15 residues. Trimming removed 3 bases at V and 2 bases at J, with 11 bases between. CDR3 DNA sequence: TGTGCCAGTAGTATGATTCTGGCCGGCAATCAGCCCCAGCATTTT. It is translated as CASSMILAGNQPQHF.